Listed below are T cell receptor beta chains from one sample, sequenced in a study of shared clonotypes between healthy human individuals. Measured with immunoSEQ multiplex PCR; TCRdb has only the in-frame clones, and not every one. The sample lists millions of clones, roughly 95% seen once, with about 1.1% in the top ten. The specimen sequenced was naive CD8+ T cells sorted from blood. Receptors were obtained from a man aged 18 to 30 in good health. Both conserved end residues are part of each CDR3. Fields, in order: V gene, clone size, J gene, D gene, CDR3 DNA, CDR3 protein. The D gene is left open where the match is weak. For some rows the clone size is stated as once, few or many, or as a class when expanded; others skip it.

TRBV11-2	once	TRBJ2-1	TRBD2	TGTGCCAGCAGCTTGGGGCTAGCGGATGAGCAGTTCTTC	CASSLGLADEQFF
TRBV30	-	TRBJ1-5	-	TGTGCCTGGACAGTTGCTACCAATCAGCCCCAGCATTTT	CAWTVATNQPQHF
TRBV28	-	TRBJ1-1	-	TGTGCCAGCAGTTTAGGGTTTGTTCAGGGTATGAACACTGAAGCTTTCTTT	CASSLGFVQGMNTEAFF
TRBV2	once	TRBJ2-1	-	TGTGCCAGCAGTGAAGTGGAACAGGGAGGTTGGGGAGAGCAGTTCTTC	CASSEVEQGGWGEQFF
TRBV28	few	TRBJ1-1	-	TGTGCGAGCTATAGGACAGAAGCTTTCTTT	CASYRTEAFF
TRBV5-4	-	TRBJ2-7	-	TGTGCCAGCAGCTTGGAACCGTTCTACGAGCAGTACTTC	CASSLEPFYEQYF
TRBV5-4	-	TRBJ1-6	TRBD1	TGTGCCAGCAGCGACGAACAGGGGTACAATTCACCCCTCCACTTT	CASSDEQGYNSPLHF
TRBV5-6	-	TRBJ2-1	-	TGTGCCAGCAGCTTGCTAGAGAACAATGAGCAGTTCTTC	CASSLLENNEQFF
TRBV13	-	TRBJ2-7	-	TGTGCCAGCAGCTTAGGTCGGATCCTCTACGAGCAGTACTTC	CASSLGRILYEQYF
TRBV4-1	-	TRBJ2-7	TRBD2	TGCGCCAGCAGCCAAGGGGGGGGTCACGGATCCTACGAGCAGTACTTC	CASSQGGGHGSYEQYF
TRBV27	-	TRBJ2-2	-	TGTGCCAGCGCTCCGGAAGTGGGCAGCGGGGAGCTGTTTTTT	CASAPEVGSGELFF
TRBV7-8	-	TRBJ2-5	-	TGTGCCAGCAGCTTAGGTCAAGAGACCCAGTACTTC	CASSLGQETQYF